Listed here are 2 T cell receptor beta chains from one sample, sequenced in a study of T cells in localized non-small cell lung cancer. The protocol was immunoSEQ multiplex PCR, while the TCRdb copy is restricted to in-frame clones and leaves out a portion. This sample has 350 to 550 clones, with around 20% found just once. The sample in question was normal lung tissue next to the tumor, obtained before any cancer treatment. The source is a female donor over 55 with stage II squamous cell lung carcinoma.

The V gene is TRBV9, the J gene TRBJ2-7; D is possibly TRBD2 (6 bases). The CDR3 sequence is 15 residues long. Germline loops: CDR1 SGDLS, CDR2 YYNGEE. The V end was cut by 5 bases, the J end by 3 bases, with 18 bases between. The CDR3 DNA is TGTGCCAGCAGTGGAAGCCGGGCGGGGCTCTACGAGCAGTACTTC. Protein sequence: CASSGSRAGLYEQYF.

Sample share makes this clone hyperexpanded. V and J are TRBV14 and TRBJ1-2, with no clear D. Germline CDR1 SGHDN, CDR2 FVKESK. The CDR3 runs to 14 residues. Trimming cost V 0 bases and J 4 bases, with 9 bases left between them. The CDR3 DNA sequence: TGTGCCAGCAGCCAAGAAGCAGGCCGCTATGGCTACACCTTC. Its translation is CASSQEAGRYGYTF.